Below, 30 T cell receptor beta chains from the same sample are listed, as sequenced in a study of regulatory T cells in long-lasting Graves disease. In building TCR beta libraries, iRepertoire HTBI primers were used together with Arm-PCR of CDR3 regions. TCRdb itself ran the multiplex PCR reads through MiXCR, one entry per CDR3 protein. The table shows 600,000 to 850,000 distinct CDR3 sequences, with 30% occurring only once. Documented time point: persistent/refractory GD, antithyroid drugs over 5 years with positive TRAb. The TCR library was made from RNA extracted from PBMCs. Sample: peripheral blood mononuclear cells (PBMCs), taken when the disease was refractory, from a patient treated with antithyroid drugs. All receptors come from a female donor with Graves disease.

Remarks on this clonotype: A much larger clone lies one base from this, so it may be a read error. The chain joins TRBV28 to TRBJ1-2, with 9 bases identical to TRBD1. This CDR3 contains 15 residues. The V gene end was trimmed by 4 bases and the J gene end by 7 bases; junction bases not matched to a gene: 10. Germline lookup yields CDR1 MDHEN and CDR2 SYDVKM. The CDR3 region is CASSSPGQGNSGYTF. CDR3 nucleotides: TGTGCCAGCAGTTCCCCGGGACAGGGAAACAGTGGCTACACCTTC.

The chain combines TRBV19 with TRBJ1-5; D not certain. Trimming shortened V by 3 bases and J by 1 base, and 7 bases separated the two germline ends. There are 14 residues in the CDR3. The germline CDR1 and CDR2 sequences are LNHDA and SQIVND (reference sequence). Here the CDR3 DNA reads TGTGCCAGTAGTATGCTGGGGAGCAATCAGCCCCAGCATTTT. Its translation is CASSMLGSNQPQHF.

This clonotype was observed a few times. The chain recombines TRBV27 with TRBJ1-4, with TRBD1 matching 12 bases. Trimming at V came to 5 bases and at J to 8 bases, leaving 9 bases not matched to a gene. CDR3 length equals 16 residues. CDR1 MNHEY and CDR2 SMNVEV come from the germline V gene (reference sequence). Here the CDR3 DNA reads TGTGCCAGCAGTCCAGGGACAGGGGGCCGAGAAGAAAAACTGTTTTTT. Protein: CASSPGTGGREEKLFF.

Note on this clonotype: The missing conserved phenylalanine or tryptophan at the end of this CDR3 makes a read error likely. The chain links TRBV15 to TRBJ2-5, with TRBD1 as a possible D gene (6 bases). V gave up 1 base and J gave up 3 bases, with 9 bases separating them. This CDR3 comprises 14 residues. Germline-derived CDR1 and CDR2 are LNHNV and YYDKDF (reference sequence). CDR3 amino acids: CATSRVRTEETQYS. Written as DNA, the CDR3 is TGTGCCACCAGCAGAGTGCGGACAGAAGAGACCCAGTACTCC.

The rearrangement links TRBV4-2 to TRBJ2-5, with a tentative D call TRBD1 (6 bases). The CDR3 runs 13 residues. The V end lost 4 bases, the J end lost 4 bases, and 10 bases lay between the germline ends. Germline V gene data show CDR1 as LGHNA and CDR2 as YNFKEQ. The CDR3, as DNA: TGTGCCAGCAGCCCAGGGGATGGAGAGACCCAGTACTTC. This sequence encodes CASSPGDGETQYF.

DNA for the CDR3: TGCGCCAGCGCTGTCCGTATCGGGCTCCAAGAAGCTTTCTTT. It codes for CASAVRIGLQEAFF. The gene calls are TRBV5-1 and TRBJ1-1, with D uncertain. Deletions cut 7 bases from V and 8 bases from J, with 21 bases between. Germline CDR1 and CDR2: SGHRS and YFSETQ. This CDR3 is built from 14 residues.

The chain carries TRBV11-2 and TRBJ2-6; TRBD2 aligns across 11 bases. From germline, CDR1 is SGHAT and CDR2 FQNNGV. This CDR3 has 20 residues. The J segment lost 0 bases and the V segment lost 1 base, leaving 8 bases of the junction unmatched. The CDR3 DNA sequence: TGTGCCAGCAGCTTAGTTCGGGGGACTAGCGGCTTCTCTGGGGCCAACGTCCTGACTTTC. It codes for CASSLVRGTSGFSGANVLTF.

V gene TRBV29-1 combines with J gene TRBJ1-1; TRBD1 agrees at 7 bases. The CDR3 consists of 13 residues. V was pared by 8 bases and J by 5 bases, with 11 bases of the junction left unmatched. Germline CDR1 SQVTM, CDR2 ANQGSEA. The CDR3 DNA reads as TGCAGCACCTCGACAGGGAGCGGAACTGAAGCTTTCTTT. This gives the protein CSTSTGSGTEAFF.

V gene TRBV5-1 combines with J gene TRBJ1-5, with 7 bases matching TRBD1. V gave up 4 bases and J gave up 6 bases; unmatched junction bases: 7. This CDR3 is built from 14 residues. Germline V lookup: CDR1 SGHRS, CDR2 YFSETQ. CDR3 sequence reads: CASSPQGGGQPQHF. CDR3 in DNA: TGCGCCAGCAGCCCTCAGGGGGGAGGTCAGCCCCAGCATTTT.

The chain carries TRBV19 and TRBJ1-6; no reliable D call. V was shortened by 8 bases and J by 5 bases, with 16 bases between the two germline ends. The CDR3 has 15 amino acids. Germline lookup yields CDR1 LNHDA and CDR2 SQIVND (reference sequence). CDR3 nucleotide sequence: TGTGCCAGTCAGGATGCGGCCTGGGATAATTCACCCCTCCACTTT. This codes for CASQDAAWDNSPLHF.

This clonotype turned up a few times. The genes are TRBV6-5 and TRBJ1-4; D ambiguous. The CDR3 is made up of 15 amino acids. The germline gives CDR1 MNHEY, CDR2 SVGAGI. Trimming removed 0 bases at V and 8 bases at J, with 13 bases between. CDR3 nucleotides: TGTGCCAGCAGTTACTCGAAATCGTCTGGGGAAAAACTGTTTTTT. Translation: CASSYSKSSGEKLFF.

The chain carries TRBV5-6 and TRBJ2-2; 13 nucleotides match TRBD2. The germline V gene has CDR1 SGHDT and CDR2 YYEEEE. CDR3 length: 17 residues. The J segment lost 4 bases and the V segment lost 3 bases, leaving 6 bases of the junction unmatched. CDR3 bases: TGTGCCAGCAGCTACCCTGGACTAGCGGGAGTCACCGGGGAGCTGTTTTTT. Encoded protein: CASSYPGLAGVTGELFF.

Regarding this clonotype: A much larger clone lies one base from this, so it may be a read error. This likely comes from a read error, as the CDR3 has no conserved phenylalanine or tryptophan at its end. The chain uses TRBV12-3 or TRBV12-4 and TRBJ1-6; D perhaps matches TRBD1 (5 bases). The CDR3 is 14 residues long. The V and J ends lost 1 base and 10 bases respectively, with 11 bases between them. The CDR3 region is CASSLVGGQSPLHL. The CDR3 DNA reads TGTGCCAGCAGTTTAGTGGGGGGTCAATCACCCCTCCACCTT.

This clonotype was counted only a few times. This chain uses TRBV9 with TRBJ1-6; D not resolved. Germline CDR1 reads SGDLS; CDR2 reads YYNGEE. The CDR3 spans 13 residues. Trimming shortened V by 2 bases and J by 8 bases, and 8 bases separated the two germline ends. The CDR3 DNA follows: TGTGCCAGCAGCGTTTCAAGGCATTCACCCCTCCACTTT. Residues: CASSVSRHSPLHF.

This clonotype was seen once. A much larger clone sits a single nucleotide away, making a read error possible. The chain recombines TRBV12-3 or TRBV12-4 with TRBJ1-5, with TRBD1 as a possible D gene (5 bases). The CDR3 runs to 14 residues. V gave up 11 bases and J gave up 1 base, with 15 bases separating them. The CDR3 reads CAGTPDKSNQPQHF. Here the CDR3 DNA reads TGTGCCGGCACCCCGGACAAGAGCAATCAGCCCCAGCATTTT.

This clonotype was seen many times. The V call is TRBV28, the J call TRBJ1-2, with a possible D match to TRBD1 (5 bases). The V and J ends lost 6 bases and 5 bases respectively, with 13 bases between them. The V gene's germline CDR1 is MDHEN and CDR2 SYDVKM. The CDR3 consists of 13 residues. CDR3 residues: CASSPQDSYGYTF. In DNA form, the CDR3 reads TGTGCCAGCAGCCCACAGGACTCGTATGGCTACACCTTC.

The chain couples TRBV12-3 or TRBV12-4 to TRBJ1-1; TRBD1 is a possible D gene (5 bases). Trimming stripped 3 bases from V and 3 bases from J, with 11 bases between. CDR3 length: 14 residues. The CDR3 DNA sequence: TGTGCCAGCAGTTTTCAGGGAACGGACACTGAAGCTTTCTTT. It yields the protein CASSFQGTDTEAFF.

The chain joins TRBV6-1 to TRBJ1-1, with D unclear. This CDR3 region has 14 residues. Germline V gene lookup returns CDR1 MNHNS and CDR2 SASEGT. Trimming removed 5 bases at V and 0 bases at J, with 10 bases between. The CDR3 loop reads CASSRTKLNTEAFF. As DNA, the CDR3 is TGTGCCAGCAGTCGTACTAAGCTGAACACTGAAGCTTTCTTT.

A few counts support this clonotype. The chain employs TRBV5-1 and TRBJ1-1; D is uncertain. Germline values: CDR1 SGHRS, CDR2 YFSETQ. This CDR3 is built from 14 residues. Trimming removed 0 bases from V and 7 bases from J, with 13 bases in between. The CDR3 region is CASSLEEVSIEAFF. As DNA, the CDR3 is TGCGCCAGCAGCTTGGAGGAGGTCTCGATTGAAGCTTTCTTT.

V and J are TRBV20-1 and TRBJ1-1, with 7 nucleotides matching TRBD1. V trimming: 0 bases; J trimming: 5 bases; junction bases outside the gene matches: 12. The CDR3 is made up of 16 amino acids. Germline V gene lookup returns CDR1 DFQATT and CDR2 SNEGSKA (reference sequence). The CDR3 protein is CSARDATGKKGTEAFF. Written as DNA, the CDR3 is TGCAGTGCTAGAGACGCGACAGGGAAGAAGGGTACTGAAGCTTTCTTT.

The chain recombines TRBV7-9 with TRBJ2-5; TRBD2 matches 13 bases. Germline values: CDR1 SEHNR, CDR2 FQNEAQ (reference sequence). J lost 5 bases, V lost 1 base, and 4 bases had no gene match. This CDR3 comprises 16 residues. CDR3 amino acids: CASSLGTSGSTETQYF. The CDR3 bases are TGTGCCAGCAGCTTAGGGACTAGCGGGAGCACCGAGACCCAGTACTTC. Variable domain in full (rest from reference TRBV7-9 and TRBJ2-5): DTGVSQNPRHKITKRGQNVTFRCDPISEHNRLYWYRQTLGQGPEFLTYFQNEAQLEKSRLLSDRFSAERPKGSFSTLEIQRTEQGDSAMYLCASSLGTSGSTETQYFGPGTRLLVL.

The chain employs TRBV10-3 and TRBJ1-2; 8 positions agree with TRBD1. Germline CDR1 ENHRY, CDR2 SYGVKD. With V trimmed by 7 bases and J by 6 bases, 13 bases remained unmatched. The CDR3 length is 15 residues. CDR3 protein: CAINPGQGRMDGYTF. The CDR3 DNA follows: TGTGCCATCAACCCTGGACAGGGCCGAATGGATGGCTACACCTTC.

This clonotype was seen a handful of times. The rearrangement uses TRBV6-5 and TRBJ1-2; no definite D call. CDR3 length: 12 residues. The ends were cut back, 4 bases at V and 4 bases at J, with 7 bases in the middle. From germline, CDR1 is MNHEY and CDR2 SVGAGI. The chain's CDR3 is CASSSRPYGYTF. CDR3 coding DNA: TGTGCCAGCAGTTCACGTCCCTATGGCTACACCTTC.

The chain carries TRBV30 and TRBJ1-1; D unclear. This CDR3 spans 11 amino acids. Germline values: CDR1 GTSNPN, CDR2 SVGIG (reference sequence). Trimming shortened V by 7 bases and J by 3 bases, and 9 bases separated the two germline ends. CDR3 loop: CASKLDTEAFF. The DNA of the CDR3 is TGTGCCTCGAAACTCGACACTGAAGCTTTCTTT.

The V call is TRBV4-1, the J call TRBJ1-6; D perhaps matches TRBD1 (6 bases). The germline V gene encodes CDR1 MGHRA and CDR2 YSYEKL. The CDR3 spans 13 residues. V dropped 9 bases and J dropped 8 bases, with 14 bases sitting between them. The CDR3 DNA reads as TGCGCCAGTAGCGCACACAGGGATTCACCCCTCCACTTT. This gives the protein CASSAHRDSPLHF.

The chain carries TRBV5-1 and TRBJ2-1; 9 bases agree with TRBD2. The CDR3 is 15 residues long. Germline V CDR1 and CDR2: SGHRS, YFSETQ. The V segment lost 0 bases and the J segment 9 bases; nucleotides outside the gene matches: 7. CDR3 nucleotide sequence: TGCGCCAGCAGCTTGGTTCCAGCGGGAGGCTTTGAGCAGTTCTTC. Translation gives CASSLVPAGGFEQFF.

A remark on this clonotype: A single base separates this from a much larger clone, so it may be a read error. The J gene is TRBJ2-7, the V gene TRBV27; D is tentatively TRBD1 or TRBD2 (5 bases each). The length of the CDR3 is 14 residues. CDR1 MNHEY and CDR2 SMNVEV come from the germline V gene (reference sequence). The V end was cut by 9 bases, the J end by 4 bases, with 19 bases between. CDR3 coding DNA: TGTGCCAGTCGCTCGACAGAGGGTGGGTACGAGCAGTACTTC. Encoded protein: CASRSTEGGYEQYF.

The rearrangement uses TRBV5-1 and TRBJ1-5; 7 nucleotides align to TRBD1. This CDR3 contains 16 residues. The V and J ends lost 6 bases and 0 bases, in that order; junction bases with no gene match: 9. In germline, CDR1 is SGHRS, CDR2 YFSETQ. CDR3 nucleotide sequence: TGCGCCAGCAAATTGACAGGGCCTTATAGCAATCAGCCCCAGCATTTT. Its translation is CASKLTGPYSNQPQHF.

This clonotype was observed a handful of times. The V call is TRBV3-1, the J call TRBJ1-2; no clear D gene. Per germline, CDR1 LGHDT and CDR2 YNNKEL (reference sequence). This CDR3 is 14 amino acids long. Trimming cost V 6 bases and J 0 bases, with 11 bases left between them. The CDR3 DNA follows: TGTGCCAGCAGTCGGATTCAGACTAACTATGGCTACACCTTC. This gives the protein CASSRIQTNYGYTF.

This clonotype was seen ten or more times. The chain joins TRBV2 to TRBJ1-2; D gene ambiguous. Germline V CDR1 and CDR2: SNHLY, FYNNEI. This CDR3 spans 12 amino acids. V gave up 5 bases and J gave up 4 bases, with 8 bases separating them. The CDR3 sequence: CASSIGSYGYTF. The CDR3 nucleotides read TGTGCCAGCAGTATCGGCAGCTATGGCTACACCTTC.